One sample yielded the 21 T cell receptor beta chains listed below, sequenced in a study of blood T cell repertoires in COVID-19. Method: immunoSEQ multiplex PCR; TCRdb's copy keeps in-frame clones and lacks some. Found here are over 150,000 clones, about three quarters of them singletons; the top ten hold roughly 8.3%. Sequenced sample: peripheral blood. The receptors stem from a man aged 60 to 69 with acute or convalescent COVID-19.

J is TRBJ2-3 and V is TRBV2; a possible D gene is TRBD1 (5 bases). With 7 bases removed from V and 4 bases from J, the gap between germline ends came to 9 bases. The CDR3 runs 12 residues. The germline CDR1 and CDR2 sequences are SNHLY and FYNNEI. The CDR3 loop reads CASTEQADTQYF. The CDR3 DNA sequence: TGTGCCAGCACCGAACAGGCAGATACGCAGTATTTT.

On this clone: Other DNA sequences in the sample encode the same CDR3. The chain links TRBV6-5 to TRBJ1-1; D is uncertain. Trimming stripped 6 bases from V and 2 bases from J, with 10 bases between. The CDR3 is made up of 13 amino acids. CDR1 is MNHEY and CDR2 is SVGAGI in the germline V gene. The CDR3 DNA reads TGTGCCAGCAGATTATTCAGTAACACTGAAGCTTTCTTT. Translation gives CASRLFSNTEAFF.

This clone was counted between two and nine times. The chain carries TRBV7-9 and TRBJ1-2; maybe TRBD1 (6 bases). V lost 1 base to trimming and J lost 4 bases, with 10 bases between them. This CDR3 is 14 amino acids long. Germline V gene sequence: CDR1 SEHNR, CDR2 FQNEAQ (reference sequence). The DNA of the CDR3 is TGTGCCAGCAGCTTAGTCACAGGGAGCTATGGCTACACCTTC. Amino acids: CASSLVTGSYGYTF.

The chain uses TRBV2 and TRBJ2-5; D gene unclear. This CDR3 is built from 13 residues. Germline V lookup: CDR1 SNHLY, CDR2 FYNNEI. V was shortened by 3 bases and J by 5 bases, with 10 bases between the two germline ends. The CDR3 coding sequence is TGTGCCAGCAGTGATCGGGTGAGGGAGACCCAGTACTTC. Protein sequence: CASSDRVRETQYF.

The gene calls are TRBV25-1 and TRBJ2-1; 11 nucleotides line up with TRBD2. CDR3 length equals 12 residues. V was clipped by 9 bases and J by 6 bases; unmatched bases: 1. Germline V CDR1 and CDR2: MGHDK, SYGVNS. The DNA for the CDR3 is TGTGCCAGTGGACTAGCGGGCAATGAGCAGTTCTTC. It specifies CASGLAGNEQFF.

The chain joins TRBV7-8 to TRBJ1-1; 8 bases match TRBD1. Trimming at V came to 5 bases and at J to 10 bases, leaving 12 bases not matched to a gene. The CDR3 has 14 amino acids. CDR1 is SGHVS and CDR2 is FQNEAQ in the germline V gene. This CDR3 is CASSAEPGQGTAFF. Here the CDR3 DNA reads TGTGCCAGCAGCGCCGAACCCGGACAGGGAACAGCTTTCTTT.

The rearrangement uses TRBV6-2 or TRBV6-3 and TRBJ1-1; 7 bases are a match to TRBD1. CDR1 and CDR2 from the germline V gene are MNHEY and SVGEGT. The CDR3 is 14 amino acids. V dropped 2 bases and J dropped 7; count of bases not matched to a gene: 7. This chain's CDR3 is CASSYTTGQVEAFF. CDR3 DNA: TGTGCCAGCAGTTACACGACTGGACAGGTTGAAGCTTTCTTT.

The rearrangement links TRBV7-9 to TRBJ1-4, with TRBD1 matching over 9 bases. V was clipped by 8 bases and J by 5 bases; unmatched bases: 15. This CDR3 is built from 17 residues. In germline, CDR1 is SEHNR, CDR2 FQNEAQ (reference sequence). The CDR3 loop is CASEGQGILWGNEKLFF. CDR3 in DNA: TGTGCCAGCGAGGGACAGGGAATACTCTGGGGAAATGAAAAACTGTTTTTT.

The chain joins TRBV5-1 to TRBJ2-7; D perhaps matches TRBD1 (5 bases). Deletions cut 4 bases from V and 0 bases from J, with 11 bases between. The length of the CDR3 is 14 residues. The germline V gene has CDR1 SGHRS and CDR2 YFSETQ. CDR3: CASSPLGASYEQYF. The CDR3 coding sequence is TGCGCCAGCAGCCCTCTAGGGGCCTCCTACGAGCAGTACTTC.

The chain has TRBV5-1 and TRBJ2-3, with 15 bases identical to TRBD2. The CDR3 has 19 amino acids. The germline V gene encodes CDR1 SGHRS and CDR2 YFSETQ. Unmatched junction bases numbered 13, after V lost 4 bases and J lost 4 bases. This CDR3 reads CASSLGLAGGPRWADTQYF. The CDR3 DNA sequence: TGCGCCAGCAGCCTAGGACTAGCGGGGGGGCCGAGGTGGGCAGATACGCAGTATTTT. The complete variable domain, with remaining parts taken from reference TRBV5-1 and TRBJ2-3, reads KAGVTQTPRYLIKTRGQQVTLSCSPISGHRSVSWYQQTPGQGLQFLFEYFSETQRNKGNFPGRFSGRQFSNSRSEMNVSTLELGDSALYLCASSLGLAGGPRWADTQYFGPGTRLTVL.

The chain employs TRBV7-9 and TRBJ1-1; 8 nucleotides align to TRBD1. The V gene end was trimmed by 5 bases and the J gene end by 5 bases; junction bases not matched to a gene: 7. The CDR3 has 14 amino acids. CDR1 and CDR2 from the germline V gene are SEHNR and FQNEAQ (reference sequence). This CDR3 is CASSTTGVGTEAFF. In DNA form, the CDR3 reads TGTGCCAGCAGCACGACAGGGGTAGGGACTGAAGCTTTCTTT.

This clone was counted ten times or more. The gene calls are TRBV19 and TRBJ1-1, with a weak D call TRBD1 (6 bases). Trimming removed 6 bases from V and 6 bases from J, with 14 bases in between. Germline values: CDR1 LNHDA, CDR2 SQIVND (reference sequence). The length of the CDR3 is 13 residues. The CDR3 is CASSDGTWAEAFF. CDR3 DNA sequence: TGTGCCAGTAGCGATGGGACATGGGCTGAAGCTTTCTTT. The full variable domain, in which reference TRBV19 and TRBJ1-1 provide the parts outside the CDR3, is DGGITQSPKYLFRKEGQNVTLSCEQNLNHDAMYWYRQDPGQGLRLIYYSQIVNDFQKGDIAEGYSVSREKKESFPLTVTSAQKNPTAFYLCASSDGTWAEAFFGQGTRLTVV.

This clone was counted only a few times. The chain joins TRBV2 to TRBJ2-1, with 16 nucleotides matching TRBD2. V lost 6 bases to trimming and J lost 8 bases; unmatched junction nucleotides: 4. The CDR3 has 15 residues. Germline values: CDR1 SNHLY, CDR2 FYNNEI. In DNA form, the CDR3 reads TGTGCCAGCAGGGGACTAGCGGGGGGGCGGTATGAGCAGTTCTTC. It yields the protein CASRGLAGGRYEQFF.

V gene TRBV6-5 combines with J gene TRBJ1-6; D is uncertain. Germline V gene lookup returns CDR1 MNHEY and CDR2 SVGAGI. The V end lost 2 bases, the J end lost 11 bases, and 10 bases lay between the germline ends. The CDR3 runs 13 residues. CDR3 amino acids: CASSYSYSTPLHF. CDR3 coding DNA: TGTGCCAGCAGTTACAGCTATTCGACACCCCTCCACTTT.

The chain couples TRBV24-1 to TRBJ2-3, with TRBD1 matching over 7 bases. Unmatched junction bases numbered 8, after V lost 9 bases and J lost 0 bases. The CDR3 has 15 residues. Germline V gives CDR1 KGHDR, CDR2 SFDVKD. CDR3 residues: CATAYRTGSTDTQYF. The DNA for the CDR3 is TGTGCCACCGCCTATCGGACAGGAAGCACAGATACGCAGTATTTT.

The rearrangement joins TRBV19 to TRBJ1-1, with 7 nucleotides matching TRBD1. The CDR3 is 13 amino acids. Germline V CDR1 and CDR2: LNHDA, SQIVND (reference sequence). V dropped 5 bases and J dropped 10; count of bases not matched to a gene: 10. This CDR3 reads CASSPDRRARAFF. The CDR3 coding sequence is TGTGCCAGTAGTCCGGACAGGCGGGCTCGAGCTTTCTTT.

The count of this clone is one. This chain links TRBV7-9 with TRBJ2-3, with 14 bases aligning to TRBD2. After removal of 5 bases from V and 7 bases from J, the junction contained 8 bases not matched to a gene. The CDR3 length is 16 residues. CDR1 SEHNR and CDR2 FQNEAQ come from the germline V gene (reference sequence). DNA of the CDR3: TGTGCCAGCAGCAAGACTAGCGGGGGGGCACAATATACGCAGTATTTT. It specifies CASSKTSGGAQYTQYF.

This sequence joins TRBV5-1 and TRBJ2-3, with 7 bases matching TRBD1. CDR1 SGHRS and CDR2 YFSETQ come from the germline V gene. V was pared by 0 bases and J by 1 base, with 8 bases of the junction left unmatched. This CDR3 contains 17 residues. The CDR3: CASSLVDRARRTDTQYF. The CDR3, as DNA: TGCGCCAGCAGCTTGGTCGACAGGGCCAGGCGCACAGATACGCAGTATTTT.

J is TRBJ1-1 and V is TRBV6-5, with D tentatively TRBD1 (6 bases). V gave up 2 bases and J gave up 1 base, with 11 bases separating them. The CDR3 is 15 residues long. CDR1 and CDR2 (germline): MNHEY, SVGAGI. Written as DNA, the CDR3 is TGTGCCAGCAGTTACCAGGGACATCGGAACACTGAAGCTTTCTTT. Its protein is CASSYQGHRNTEAFF.

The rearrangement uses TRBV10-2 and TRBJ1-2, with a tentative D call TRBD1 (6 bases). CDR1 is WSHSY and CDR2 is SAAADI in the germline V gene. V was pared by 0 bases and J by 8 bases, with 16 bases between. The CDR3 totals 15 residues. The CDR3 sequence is CASSESAFGTRGYTF. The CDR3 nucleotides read TGCGCCAGCAGTGAGTCCGCCTTCGGGACACGAGGCTACACCTTC.

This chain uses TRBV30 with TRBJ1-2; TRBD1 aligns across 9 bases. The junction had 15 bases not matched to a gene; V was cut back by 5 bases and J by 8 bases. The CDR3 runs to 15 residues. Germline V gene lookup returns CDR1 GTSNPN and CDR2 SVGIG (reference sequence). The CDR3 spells CAWATGTGRLRGYTF. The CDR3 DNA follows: TGTGCCTGGGCTACCGGGACAGGGAGGCTCCGCGGCTACACCTTC.